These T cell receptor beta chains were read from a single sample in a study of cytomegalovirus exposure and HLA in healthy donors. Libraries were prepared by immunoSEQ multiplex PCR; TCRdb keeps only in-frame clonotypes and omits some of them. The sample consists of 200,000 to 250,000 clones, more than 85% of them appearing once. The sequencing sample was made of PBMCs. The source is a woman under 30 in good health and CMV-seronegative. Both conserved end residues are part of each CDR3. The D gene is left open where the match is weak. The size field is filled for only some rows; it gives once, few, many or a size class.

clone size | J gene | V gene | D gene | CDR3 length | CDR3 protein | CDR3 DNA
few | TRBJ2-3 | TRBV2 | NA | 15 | CASSDERAGADTQYF | TGTGCCAGCAGTGACGAGAGAGCCGGGGCAGATACGCAGTATTTT
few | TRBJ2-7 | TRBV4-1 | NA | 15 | CASSPTVTGSYEQYF | TGCGCCAGCAGCCCAACGGTGACGGGATCCTACGAGCAGTACTTC
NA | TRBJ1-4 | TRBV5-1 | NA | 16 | CASSLGDRRRNEKLFF | TGCGCCAGCAGCTTGGGAGACAGGAGGCGTAATGAAAAACTGTTTTTT
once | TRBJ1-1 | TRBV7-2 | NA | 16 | CASSGRTGRGNTEAFF | TGTGCCAGCAGCGGACGAACAGGGAGGGGAAACACTGAAGCTTTCTTT
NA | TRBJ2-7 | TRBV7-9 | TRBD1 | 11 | CASDRGYEQYF | TGTGCCAGCGACAGGGGCTACGAGCAGTACTTC
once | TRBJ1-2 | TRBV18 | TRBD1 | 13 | CASSTGGRYGYTF | TGTGCCAGCTCCACAGGGGGCCGATATGGCTACACCTTC
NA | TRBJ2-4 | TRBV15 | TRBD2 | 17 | CATSRETSGGALNIQYF | TGTGCCACCAGCAGGGAAACTAGCGGGGGGGCCCTAAACATTCAGTACTTC
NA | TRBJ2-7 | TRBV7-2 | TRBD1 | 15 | CASSLGGTGGFEQYF | TGTGCCAGCAGCTTAGGTGGGACAGGGGGTTTCGAGCAGTACTTC
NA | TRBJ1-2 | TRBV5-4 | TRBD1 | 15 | CASSWGGTGEIRYTF | TGTGCCAGCAGCTGGGGGGGGACAGGCGAGATCCGCTACACCTTC
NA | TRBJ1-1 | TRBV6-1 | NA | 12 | CSSEQPNTEAFF | TGTAGTTCGGAACAGCCGAACACTGAAGCTTTCTTT
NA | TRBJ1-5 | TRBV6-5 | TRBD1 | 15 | CASSSTGAFNQPQHF | TGTGCCAGCAGTTCGACAGGGGCCTTTAATCAGCCCCAGCATTTT
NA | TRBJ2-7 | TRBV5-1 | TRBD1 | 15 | CASSPGQMSSYEQYF | TGCGCCAGCAGCCCGGGACAGATGAGCTCCTACGAGCAGTACTTC
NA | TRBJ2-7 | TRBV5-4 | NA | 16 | CASSVQLARASTVQYF | TGTGCCAGCAGCGTCCAACTTGCGAGGGCCTCTACTGTGCAGTACTTC
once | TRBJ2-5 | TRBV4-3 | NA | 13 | CASSHRTGETQYF | TGCGCCAGCAGCCACAGGACTGGCGAGACCCAGTACTTC
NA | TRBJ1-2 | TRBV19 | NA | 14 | CASRSGRDYYGYTF | TGTGCCAGTAGGAGCGGACGGGATTACTATGGCTACACCTTC
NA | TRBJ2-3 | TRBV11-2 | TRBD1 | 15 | CASSLMRQGTDTQYF | TGTGCCAGCAGCTTGATGAGACAGGGAACAGATACGCAGTATTTT
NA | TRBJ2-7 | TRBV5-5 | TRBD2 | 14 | CASSLAGGHYEQYF | TGTGCCAGCAGCTTGGCGGGAGGCCACTACGAGCAGTACTTC
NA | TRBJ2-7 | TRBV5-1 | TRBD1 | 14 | CASSFWTGSYEQYF | TGCGCCAGCAGCTTCTGGACAGGATCCTACGAGCAGTACTTC
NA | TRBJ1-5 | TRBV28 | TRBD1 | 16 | CASSFSTGGAGQPQHF | TGTGCCAGCAGTTTTTCGACAGGGGGCGCGGGGCAGCCCCAGCATTTT
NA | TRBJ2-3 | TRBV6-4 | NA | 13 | CASSLGVRDTQYF | TGTGCCAGCTCCCTAGGGGTGAGGGATACGCAGTATTTT
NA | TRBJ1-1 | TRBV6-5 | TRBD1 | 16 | CASSYVSGQMNTEAFF | TGTGCCAGCAGTTACGTATCGGGACAGATGAACACTGAAGCTTTCTTT
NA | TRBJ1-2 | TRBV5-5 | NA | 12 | CASSPSPNGYTF | TGTGCCAGCAGCCCGTCACCTAATGGCTACACCTTC
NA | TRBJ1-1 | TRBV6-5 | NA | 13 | CASRRTTNTEAFF | TGTGCCAGCAGGAGAACTACTAACACTGAAGCTTTCTTT
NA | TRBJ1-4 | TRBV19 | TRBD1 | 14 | CASSTTGGAEKLFF | TGTGCCAGTAGTACAACAGGGGGGGCGGAAAAACTGTTTTTT
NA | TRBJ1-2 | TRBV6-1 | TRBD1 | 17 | CASSEVGLDRANYGYTF | TGTGCCAGCAGTGAAGTAGGGTTGGACAGGGCTAACTATGGCTACACCTTC
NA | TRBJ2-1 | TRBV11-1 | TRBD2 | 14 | CASSSDRAGNEQFF | TGTGCCAGCAGCTCCGATAGAGCGGGGAATGAGCAGTTCTTC
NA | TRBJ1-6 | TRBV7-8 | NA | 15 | CASRPWRGGRTPLHF | TGTGCCAGCAGACCATGGAGGGGGGGAAGAACACCCCTCCACTTT
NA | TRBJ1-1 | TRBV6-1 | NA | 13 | CASSFRPAGEAFF | TGTGCCAGCAGTTTTAGACCGGCAGGTGAAGCTTTCTTT
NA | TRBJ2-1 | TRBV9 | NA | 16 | CASSVDIRRGYNEQFF | TGTGCCAGCAGCGTAGATATAAGAAGGGGATACAATGAGCAGTTCTTC
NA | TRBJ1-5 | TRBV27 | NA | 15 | CASSLVGVSNQPQHF | TGTGCCAGCAGTTTAGTAGGGGTCAGCAATCAGCCCCAGCATTTT
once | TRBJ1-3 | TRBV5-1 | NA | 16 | CASSFGGGTSGNTIYF | TGCGCCAGCAGCTTCGGGGGGGGTACTTCTGGAAACACCATATATTTT
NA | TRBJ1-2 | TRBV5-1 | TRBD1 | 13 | CASSPLTGDGYTF | TGCGCCAGCAGCCCCCTAACAGGGGATGGCTACACCTTC
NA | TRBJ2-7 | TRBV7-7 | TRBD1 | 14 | CASSRDRSSYEQYF | TGTGCCAGCAGCAGGGACAGGTCTTCCTACGAGCAGTACTTC
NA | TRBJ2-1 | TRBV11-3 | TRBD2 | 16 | CASSLDRSGRDNEQFF | TGTGCCAGCAGCTTAGATCGAAGCGGGAGGGACAATGAGCAGTTCTTC
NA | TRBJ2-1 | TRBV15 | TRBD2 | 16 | CATSRWGTNSYNEQFF | TGTGCCACCAGCAGATGGGGGACTAACTCCTACAATGAGCAGTTCTTC
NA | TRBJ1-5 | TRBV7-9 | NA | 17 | CASSLGREDYSNQPQHF | TGTGCCAGCAGCCTGGGTCGGGAGGACTATAGCAATCAGCCCCAGCATTTT
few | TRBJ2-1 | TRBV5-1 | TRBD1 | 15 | CASSQGQGEVNEQFF | TGCGCCAGCAGCCAGGGACAGGGGGAAGTAAATGAGCAGTTCTTC
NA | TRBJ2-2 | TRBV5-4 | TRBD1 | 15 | CASSTSDRGTGELFF | TGTGCCAGCAGCACCTCGGACAGGGGCACCGGGGAGCTGTTTTTT
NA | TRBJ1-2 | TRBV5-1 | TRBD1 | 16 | CASSLGQGPSNYGYTF | TGCGCCAGCAGCTTGGGACAGGGGCCCTCTAACTATGGCTACACCTTC
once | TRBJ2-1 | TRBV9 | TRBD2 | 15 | CASSASGRPYNEQFF | TGTGCCAGCAGCGCTAGCGGGAGGCCGTACAATGAGCAGTTCTTC
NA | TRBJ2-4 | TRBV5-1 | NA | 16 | CASSLSTAIAKNIQYF | TGCGCCAGCAGCTTGTCGACAGCTATAGCCAAAAACATTCAGTACTTC
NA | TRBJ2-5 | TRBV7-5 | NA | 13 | CVRSSRTRETQYF | TGTGTCAGAAGCTCCCGGACTAGGGAGACCCAGTACTTC
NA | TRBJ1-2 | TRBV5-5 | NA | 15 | CASSAGLSQLYGYTF | TGTGCCAGCAGCGCCGGGTTATCGCAGCTCTATGGCTACACCTTC
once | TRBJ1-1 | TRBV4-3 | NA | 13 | CASSQTGLSEAFF | TGCGCCAGCAGCCAAACAGGGCTATCTGAAGCTTTCTTT
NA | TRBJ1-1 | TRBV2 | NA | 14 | CASRPLRDNTEAFF | TGTGCCAGCAGACCCCTCCGCGATAACACTGAAGCTTTCTTT
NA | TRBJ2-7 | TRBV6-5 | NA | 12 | CASSSVFGEQYF | TGTGCCAGCTCCTCGGTTTTTGGCGAGCAGTACTTC
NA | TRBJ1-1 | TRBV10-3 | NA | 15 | CAISDGGTGIPEAFF | TGTGCCATCAGTGATGGGGGGACCGGGATTCCTGAAGCTTTCTTT
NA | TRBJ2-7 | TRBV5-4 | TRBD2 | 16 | CASSFGLAGGGYEQYF | TGTGCCAGCAGCTTTGGACTAGCGGGGGGTGGTTACGAGCAGTACTTC
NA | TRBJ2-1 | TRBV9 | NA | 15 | CASNTWGDPYNEQFF | TGTGCCAGCAATACGTGGGGGGATCCCTACAATGAGCAGTTCTTC
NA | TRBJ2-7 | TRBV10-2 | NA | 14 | CASSEVGRRYEQYF | TGCGCCAGCAGTGAGGTCGGGCGGAGGTACGAGCAGTACTTC